One sample yielded the 9 T cell receptor beta chains listed below, sequenced in a study of cytomegalovirus exposure and HLA in healthy donors. The PCR used 60 Vbeta and 13 Jbeta primers. TCRdb's table, derived via immunoSEQ multiplex PCR, lists solely in-frame clones and lacks some. The data contain around 64,000 clones, roughly 85% of them singletons. Sequences were obtained from PBMCs. The source of these receptors is a woman younger than 45 in good health and CMV-seronegative.

The V call is TRBV5-6, the J call TRBJ2-3; 11 positions match TRBD2. The CDR3 has 16 residues. Germline V gene lookup returns CDR1 SGHDT and CDR2 YYEEEE. V gave up 4 bases and J gave up 3 bases; unmatched junction bases: 7. The CDR3 loop is CASSPTTSGMTDTQYF. The CDR3, as DNA: TGTGCCAGCAGCCCAACGACTAGCGGGATGACAGATACGCAGTATTTT.

This clone was seen a few times. The chain has TRBV6-6 and TRBJ2-7, with no clear D. In germline, CDR1 is MNHNY, CDR2 SVGAGI (reference sequence). Trimming took off 5 bases at V and 4 bases at J, with 9 bases between the two ends. CDR3 length: 12 residues. CDR3 nucleotides: TGTGCCAGCAGTCCCCCCGGGTACGAGCAGTACTTC. It yields the protein CASSPPGYEQYF.

The J gene is TRBJ1-2, the V gene TRBV7-9, with a possible D match to TRBD1 (5 bases). CDR1 and CDR2 (germline): SEHNR, FQNEAQ (reference sequence). This CDR3 region has 14 residues. The ends were cut back, 7 bases at V and 1 base at J, with 13 bases in the middle. CDR3 protein: CASTGPQGNYGYTF. CDR3 sequence (DNA): TGTGCCAGCACCGGCCCCCAGGGTAACTATGGCTACACCTTC.

J is TRBJ1-4 and V is TRBV5-6; 10 bases map to TRBD1. Looked up from germline, CDR1 is SGHDT and CDR2 is YYEEEE. The CDR3 length is 15 residues. The J segment lost 7 bases and the V segment lost 4 bases, leaving 7 bases of the junction unmatched. CDR3 residues: CASSETGGESEKLFF. DNA for the CDR3: TGTGCCAGCAGCGAGACAGGGGGCGAGAGTGAAAAACTGTTTTTT. The full variable domain, rest sourced from reference TRBV5-6 and TRBJ1-4, is DAGVTQSPTHLIKTRGQQVTLRCSPKSGHDTVSWYQQALGQGPQFIFQYYEEEERQRGNFPDRFSGHQFPNYSSELNVNALLLGDSALYLCASSETGGESEKLFFGSGTQLSVL.

The V gene is TRBV25-1, the J gene TRBJ2-5; a possible D gene is TRBD1 (6 bases). The CDR3 runs to 13 residues. V dropped 6 bases and J dropped 5 bases, with 13 bases sitting between them. Germline CDR1 and CDR2: MGHDK and SYGVNS. DNA of the CDR3: TGTGCCAGCAGGAGAGCAGGGGACGAGACCCAGTACTTC. Its protein product is CASRRAGDETQYF. Variable domain in full (rest from reference TRBV25-1 and TRBJ2-5): EADIYQTPRYLVIGTGKKITLECSQTMGHDKMYWYQQDPGMELHLIHYSYGVNSTEKGDLSSESTVSRIRTEHFPLTLESARPSHTSQYLCASRRAGDETQYFGPGTRLLVL.

The genes are TRBV6-1 and TRBJ2-5; weak D call: TRBD2 (6 bases). The CDR3 loop spans 19 amino acids. Germline CDR1 MNHNS, CDR2 SASEGT. The ends were cut back, 3 bases at V and 6 bases at J, with 29 bases in the middle. The DNA of the CDR3 is TGTGCCAGCAGTGATTCCATAACGCCGACTAGGGTTTCGGAAAAGACCCAGTACTTC. Translation: CASSDSITPTRVSEKTQYF.

The V gene is TRBV27, the J gene TRBJ2-7; 7 bases line up with TRBD2. With 10 bases clipped from V and 0 bases from J, the junction kept 3 bases outside the gene matches. CDR3 size: 12 residues. Germline loops: CDR1 MNHEY, CDR2 SMNVEV (reference sequence). CDR3 coding DNA: TGTGCCACTCGGGAGGCCTCCTACGAGCAGTACTTC. This translates into CATREASYEQYF.

Details on this clone: Germline and junction disagree at one end, which may indicate a read error. The chain links TRBV7-9 to TRBJ2-7, with TRBD2 matching 11 bases. The germline V gene has CDR1 SEHNR and CDR2 FQNEAQ (reference sequence). The length of the CDR3 is 18 residues. The CDR3, as DNA: TGTTCCAGCAGCTTAGCAAGGCTAGCGGGAGGAGGCTCCTACGAGCAGTACTTC. Translation gives CSSSLARLAGGGSYEQYF.

The rearrangement joins TRBV10-3 to TRBJ2-1, with 7 bases matching TRBD1. Trimming at V came to 5 bases and at J to 3 bases, leaving 4 bases not matched to a gene. CDR3 size: 14 residues. CDR1 and CDR2 from the germline V gene are ENHRY and SYGVKD. The DNA for the CDR3 is TGTGCCATCAGTCCCGACAGGGACTACAATGAGCAGTTCTTC. The encoded protein is CAISPDRDYNEQFF.